Presented here are 27 T cell receptor beta chains from one specimen sequenced in a study of T-cell memory formation after mild COVID-19. Each CDR3 protein gets one entry after TCRdb re-called the 5' RACE reads with MiXCR. The table lists hundreds of thousands of distinct CDR3 sequences, about 20% of them singletons, with 12% in the top ten. Sequences were obtained from PBMCs or a T cell subset sorted from them (not recorded which). The receptors were sampled from an adult woman who had mild COVID-19 (a few samples of this study predate the infection). Cell type and time point are not known.

The V and J genes are TRBV19 and TRBJ1-2; 7 positions match TRBD1. The CDR3 contains 14 residues. Germline CDR1 and CDR2: LNHDA and SQIVND (reference sequence). Germline trimming cut 9 bases from V and 4 bases from J; bases unmatched to any gene: 11. CDR3 protein: CASQNRDSIYGYTF. The CDR3 DNA reads as TGTGCCAGCCAAAACCGGGACAGCATCTATGGCTACACCTTC.

This clonotype was counted a few times. The CDR3 bases are TGCGCCAGCAGCCCCCTGTGGGGGGACTCCTACGAGCAGTACTTC. It translates to CASSPLWGDSYEQYF. The chain uses TRBV5-1 and TRBJ2-7, with D possibly being TRBD2 (6 bases). Germline CDR1 and CDR2: SGHRS and YFSETQ. The ends were cut back, 4 bases at V and 0 bases at J, with 14 bases in the middle. This CDR3 has 15 amino acids.

The V and J genes are TRBV5-1 and TRBJ2-1; 9 nucleotides align to TRBD1. This CDR3 spans 14 amino acids. Trimming took 5 bases from V and 2 from J; bases not matched to a gene: 2. The germline gives CDR1 SGHRS, CDR2 YFSETQ. In DNA, the CDR3 is TGCGCCAGCAGACAGGGGGCTACCTACAATGAGCAGTTCTTC. It codes for CASRQGATYNEQFF.

A few counts support this clonotype. The V gene is TRBV3-1, the J gene TRBJ2-6, with 7 bases aligning to TRBD1. V was pared by 6 bases and J by 0 bases, with 8 bases of the junction left unmatched. The CDR3 extends over 17 amino acids. The germline CDR1 and CDR2 sequences are LGHDT and YNNKEL (reference sequence). Here the CDR3 DNA reads TGTGCCAGCAGACGTGGACAGGAAATCTCTGGGGCCAACGTCCTGACTTTC. Amino acid sequence: CASRRGQEISGANVLTF.

This chain uses TRBV15 with TRBJ2-4; 10 bases are a match to TRBD1. The CDR3 loop spans 16 amino acids. V lost 5 bases, J lost 8 bases, and 12 bases stayed unmatched. Germline V CDR1 and CDR2: LNHNV, YYDKDF (reference sequence). Written as DNA, the CDR3 is TGTGCCACCAGCGCCGGGACAGGGGATGGTTGGGACATTCAGTACTTC. Its translation is CATSAGTGDGWDIQYF.

This clonotype was counted a few times. V is TRBV20-1 and J is TRBJ2-7; D possibly corresponds to TRBD1 (6 bases). Germline CDR1 reads DFQATT; CDR2 reads SNEGSKA (reference sequence). The CDR3 sequence is 18 residues long. V gave up 6 bases and J gave up 3 bases, with 30 bases separating them. The CDR3 loop reads CSAPADSASLTASYEQYF. CDR3 nucleotide sequence: TGCAGTGCCCCAGCGGACAGCGCCTCGTTGACGGCTAGCTACGAGCAGTACTTC.

The chain joins TRBV7-3 to TRBJ2-3; 9 nucleotides agree with TRBD2. J lost 6 bases, V lost 2 bases, and 9 bases had no gene match. The CDR3 sequence is 16 residues long. Germline V CDR1 and CDR2: SGHTA, FQGTGA. DNA for the CDR3: TGTGCCAGCAGCTTATCGCCCAGCGGGGGGCCGGATACGCAGTATTTT. Translated, it gives CASSLSPSGGPDTQYF.

V usage is TRBV12-3 or TRBV12-4 and J usage is TRBJ2-1; tentative D call: TRBD1 (5 bases). This CDR3 region has 14 residues. V lost 8 bases to trimming and J lost 5 bases, with 16 bases between them. The CDR3 coding sequence is TGTGCCAGCGTCCGGGTTTTGGGGCACAATGAGCAGTTCTTC. Protein product: CASVRVLGHNEQFF.

This clonotype was seen only a few times. The rearrangement joins TRBV5-1 to TRBJ2-7; D remains ambiguous. Between the trimmed V and J ends, which lost 7 bases and 3 bases, there was a span of 17 bases. CDR1 SGHRS and CDR2 YFSETQ come from the germline V gene. The CDR3 contains 14 residues. The CDR3 reads CASSLGGNFYEQYF. The CDR3 nucleotides are TGCGCCAGCTCCCTCGGTGGGAATTTCTACGAGCAGTACTTC.

This clonotype was seen ten or more times. This chain links TRBV5-1 with TRBJ2-1; the D is unclear. The germline V and J ends were trimmed by 2 bases and 6 bases, with 6 bases remaining between them. CDR1 is SGHRS, CDR2 YFSETQ, per germline. The CDR3 length is 12 residues. The CDR3 DNA follows: TGCGCCAGCAGCTTAATCGGCAATGAGCAGTTCTTC. As protein: CASSLIGNEQFF.

The chain couples TRBV24-1 to TRBJ2-5, with 7 bases aligning to TRBD2. J was trimmed by 1 base and V by 4 bases; bases with no gene match: 5. Germline CDR1 and CDR2: KGHDR and SFDVKD. There are 15 residues in the CDR3. This chain's CDR3 is CATSDPGTTQETQYF. CDR3 bases: TGTGCCACCAGTGACCCCGGGACTACCCAAGAGACCCAGTACTTC.

The V call is TRBV20-1, the J call TRBJ1-1; no clear D gene. Deletions cut 8 bases from V and 1 base from J, with 11 bases between. This CDR3 has 12 amino acids. Germline CDR1 reads DFQATT; CDR2 reads SNEGSKA (reference sequence). The CDR3 reads CSPIRGNTEAFF. For the CDR3, the DNA is TGCAGTCCCATACGGGGGAACACTGAAGCTTTCTTT.

This clonotype was detected only a few times. DNA of the CDR3: TGCAGCGTTGAACTACAGGGAAAGAACACTGAAGCTTTCTTT. Translation: CSVELQGKNTEAFF. The chain joins TRBV29-1 to TRBJ1-1; D is possibly TRBD1 (6 bases). V was trimmed by 2 bases and J by 1 base, leaving 11 bases between them. Germline V gives CDR1 SQVTM, CDR2 ANQGSEA. This CDR3 has 14 residues.

This clonotype was detected a few times. This chain connects TRBV5-5 to TRBJ2-1, with 8 bases fitting TRBD2. This CDR3 comprises 15 residues. Trimming at V came to 4 bases and at J to 7 bases, leaving 10 bases not matched to a gene. The germline V gene has CDR1 SGHKS and CDR2 YYEKEE (reference sequence). The chain's CDR3 is CASSDGTSGVNEQFF. In DNA, the CDR3 is TGTGCCAGCAGCGATGGCACTAGCGGTGTAAATGAGCAGTTCTTC.

V gene TRBV7-9 combines with J gene TRBJ1-2; D is uncertain. Per the germline V gene, CDR1 is SEHNR and CDR2 is FQNEAQ (reference sequence). This CDR3 has 13 amino acids. The ends were cut back, 4 bases at V and 4 bases at J, with 10 bases in the middle. CDR3 loop: CASSYPAGYGYTF. The DNA of the CDR3 is TGTGCCAGCAGCTACCCCGCAGGCTATGGCTACACCTTC.

This clonotype was counted at least ten times. This rearrangement joins TRBV5-1 to TRBJ1-3, with TRBD1 as a possible D gene (5 bases). Germline values: CDR1 SGHRS, CDR2 YFSETQ. The CDR3 extends over 12 amino acids. The V end was cut by 4 bases, the J end by 8 bases, with 10 bases between. Here the CDR3 reads CASSRSRDTIYF. As DNA, the CDR3 is TGCGCCAGCAGCCGGTCCAGGGACACCATATATTTT.

This clonotype has just a few counts. This chain links TRBV7-2 with TRBJ2-5; D is unclear. The V end was cut by 5 bases, the J end by 4 bases, with 11 bases between. CDR3 size: 13 residues. In germline, CDR1 is SGHTA, CDR2 FQGNSA. The CDR3 bases are TGTGCCAGCAGCCTAGAGGTGGCAGAGACCCAGTACTTC. Its protein product is CASSLEVAETQYF.

This rearrangement joins TRBV28 to TRBJ1-6; D uncertain. V lost 4 bases, J lost 9 bases, and 13 bases lay in between. This CDR3 has 14 amino acids. CDR1 and CDR2 from the germline V gene are MDHEN and SYDVKM. DNA of the CDR3: TGTGCCAGCAGTTATAGCCGGACCGCTTCACCCCTCCACTTT. Protein: CASSYSRTASPLHF.

The V and J genes are TRBV28 and TRBJ1-2; D uncertain. CDR3 length: 16 residues. V lost 1 base and J lost 8, with 20 bases in between. Germline CDR1 MDHEN, CDR2 SYDVKM. CDR3 loop: CASSLFSPGRDGGYTF. As DNA, the CDR3 is TGTGCCAGCAGTTTATTCAGCCCGGGTAGAGACGGAGGCTACACCTTC.

The J gene is TRBJ2-7, the V gene TRBV5-6; the D gene is possibly TRBD1 (6 bases). The V and J ends lost 1 base and 5 bases respectively, with 13 bases between them. Germline V gene lookup returns CDR1 SGHDT and CDR2 YYEEEE. This CDR3 contains 14 residues. Written as DNA, the CDR3 is TGTGCCAGCAGCTTGAGTCAGGGGTGGGACGAGCAGTACTTC. Encoded protein: CASSLSQGWDEQYF.

The V gene is TRBV5-4, the J gene TRBJ2-1; the match to TRBD1 covers 9 bases. Losses at the gene ends were 4 bases for V and 9 bases for J; bases not matched to a gene: 5. Germline V gene lookup returns CDR1 SGHNT and CDR2 YYREEE (reference sequence). The CDR3 sequence is 13 residues long. The CDR3 DNA reads TGTGCCAGCAGCCTGACAGGGGGGAGTGAGCAGTTCTTC. Protein sequence: CASSLTGGSEQFF. Filled out from reference TRBV5-4 and TRBJ2-1, the complete variable domain reads ETGVTQSPTHLIKTRGQQVTLRCSSQSGHNTVSWYQQALGQGPQFIFQYYREEENGRGNFPPRFSGLQFPNYSSELNVNALELDDSALYLCASSLTGGSEQFFGPGTRLTVL.

This clonotype came up a few times. The chain joins TRBV29-1 to TRBJ1-2; TRBD1 agrees at 8 bases. V lost 1 base and J lost 3; bases outside the gene matches: 7. Germline loops: CDR1 SQVTM, CDR2 ANQGSEA. The CDR3 is 15 residues long. CDR3: CSVEGPRQGHYGYTF. The CDR3 DNA is TGCAGCGTTGAAGGGCCCAGACAGGGGCACTATGGCTACACCTTC.

This clonotype was observed a few times. This chain uses TRBV12-3 or TRBV12-4 with TRBJ2-6, with 9 bases lining up with TRBD1. This CDR3 spans 19 amino acids. V shed 4 bases, J shed 0 bases, and the junction held 10 bases outside the gene matches. The CDR3 region has the DNA TGTGCCAGCAGTTCCTACAGGGGGCTAGGGCACTCTGGGGCCAACGTCCTGACTTTC. This codes for CASSSYRGLGHSGANVLTF.

V is TRBV18 and J is TRBJ2-7, with 7 bases fitting TRBD1. The CDR3 is 18 amino acids. The ends lost 1 base at V and 1 base at J; junction bases unmatched: 13. Germline CDR1 reads KGHSH; CDR2 reads LQKENI. This CDR3 reads CASSPLPWTGQGSYEQYF. DNA of the CDR3: TGTGCCAGCTCACCACTTCCCTGGACAGGCCAAGGGTCCTACGAGCAGTACTTC.

This clonotype was observed a few times. The chain links TRBV3-1 to TRBJ1-1; D not resolved. With 1 base removed from V and 1 base from J, the gap between germline ends came to 7 bases. The CDR3 totals 14 residues. Germline V gene sequence: CDR1 LGHDT, CDR2 YNNKEL (reference sequence). For the CDR3, the DNA is TGTGCCAGCAGCCAAGGGCACAGGAACACTGAAGCTTTCTTT. As protein: CASSQGHRNTEAFF.

The CDR3 nucleotides are TGTGCCAGCAACTGGCCCACCTCCGCGGGTGTCACTGAAGCTTTCTTT. Encoded protein: CASNWPTSAGVTEAFF. The chain is built from TRBV2 and TRBJ1-1; D gene ambiguous. Germline V gene lookup returns CDR1 SNHLY and CDR2 FYNNEI. V lost 7 bases to trimming and J lost 4 bases, with 22 bases between them. This CDR3 comprises 16 residues.

This clonotype was observed a handful of times. The V gene is TRBV6-2 or TRBV6-3, the J gene TRBJ2-7, with 8 bases identical to TRBD1. The CDR3 contains 15 residues. Germline lookup yields CDR1 MNHEY and CDR2 SVGEGT. V lost 7 bases, J lost 2 bases, and 10 bases stayed unmatched. CDR3 protein: CASTWDRRAPYEQYF. The CDR3 nucleotides read TGTGCCAGCACCTGGGACAGGAGGGCTCCCTACGAGCAGTACTTC.